These 15 T cell receptor beta chains were sequenced from one sample in a study of blood T cell repertoires in COVID-19. Using immunoSEQ multiplex PCR, the repertoire was profiled, and TCRdb retains in-frame clones only, with some absent. The sample has under 350,000 clones, almost 85% seen once. Input material: peripheral blood. These receptors all stem from a human donor in a cohort sampled during active COVID-19.

This clone came up a few times. The J gene is TRBJ2-2, the V gene TRBV19; D is perhaps TRBD1 (7 bases). V lost 3 bases and J 5 bases, leaving 16 bases between the germline ends. Germline loops: CDR1 LNHDA, CDR2 SQIVND (reference sequence). The CDR3 runs 16 residues. The CDR3 sequence is CASSIGGGVWTGELFF. CDR3 nucleotides: TGTGCCAGTAGTATCGGAGGGGGCGTGTGGACCGGGGAGCTGTTTTTT. Based on the CDR3 plus reference TRBV19 and TRBJ2-2, the full variable domain is DGGITQSPKYLFRKEGQNVTLSCEQNLNHDAMYWYRQDPGQGLRLIYYSQIVNDFQKGDIAEGYSVSREKKESFPLTVTSAQKNPTAFYLCASSIGGGVWTGELFFGEGSRLTVL.

The V gene is TRBV7-6, the J gene TRBJ1-1, with unresolved D. Germline lookup yields CDR1 SGHVS and CDR2 FNYEAQ. V lost 2 bases and J 1 base, leaving 11 bases between the germline ends. This CDR3 comprises 15 residues. CDR3 sequence reads: CASSLLRRGNTEAFF. As DNA, the CDR3 is TGTGCCAGCAGCTTACTAAGGCGGGGGAACACTGAAGCTTTCTTT.

This clone was recorded a few times. CDR3 region: CAWSTGGNQPQHF. CDR3 sequence (DNA): TGTGCCTGGAGTACAGGGGGCAATCAGCCCCAGCATTTT. This chain uses TRBV30 with TRBJ1-5, with 7 positions matching TRBD1. The trim removed 2 bases at V and 2 bases at J, leaving 0 bases unmatched. CDR3 length: 13 residues. The V gene's germline CDR1 is GTSNPN and CDR2 SVGIG (reference sequence).

The chain's CDR3 is CAISDRFSSGNTIYF. The CDR3 bases are TGTGCCATCAGTGACAGATTTTCCTCTGGAAACACCATATATTTT. The chain links TRBV10-3 to TRBJ1-3; D gene ambiguous. The CDR3 consists of 15 residues. The V end lost 3 bases, the J end lost 0 bases, and 9 bases lay between the germline ends. The germline gives CDR1 ENHRY, CDR2 SYGVKD.

The chain is built from TRBV19 and TRBJ1-1; 10 nucleotides match TRBD1. The CDR3 loop spans 14 amino acids. Looked up from germline, CDR1 is LNHDA and CDR2 is SQIVND (reference sequence). The V gene end was trimmed by 3 bases and the J gene end by 8 bases; junction bases not matched to a gene: 6. CDR3 protein: CASSIPGQGFEAFF. The CDR3 nucleotides are TGTGCCAGTAGTATTCCGGGACAGGGGTTCGAAGCTTTCTTT.

The rearrangement uses TRBV30 and TRBJ2-5, with D unclear. Germline assignment: CDR1 GTSNPN and CDR2 SVGIG (reference sequence). The CDR3 runs 14 residues. The V gene lost 5 bases and the J gene lost 0 bases, with 13 bases spanning the gap. The CDR3 bases are TGTGCCTGGGAAACCGGAGTGGACCAAGAGACCCAGTACTTC. This gives the protein CAWETGVDQETQYF. The full variable domain, in which reference TRBV30 and TRBJ2-5 provide the parts outside the CDR3, is SQTIHQWPATLVQPVGSPLSLECTVEGTSNPNLYWYRQAAGRGLQLLFYSVGIGQISSEVPQNLSASRPQDRQFILSSKKLLLSDSGFYLCAWETGVDQETQYFGPGTRLLVL.

The chain combines TRBV15 with TRBJ2-7, with D possibly matching TRBD1 (5 bases). Trimming took 0 bases from V and 2 from J, leaving 17 bases between them. This CDR3 is 17 amino acids long. Germline values: CDR1 LNHNV, CDR2 YYDKDF (reference sequence). Here the CDR3 DNA reads TGTGCCACCAGCAGAGATCGCCAGACAGTTCTCACCTACGAGCAGTACTTC. This encodes CATSRDRQTVLTYEQYF.

The chain's CDR3 is CAISDFGTGGDSPLHF. The DNA for the CDR3 is TGTGCCATCAGTGACTTCGGGACAGGGGGTGATTCACCCCTCCACTTT. This sequence joins TRBV10-3 and TRBJ1-6; 11 nucleotides match TRBD1. CDR3 length equals 16 residues. V was pared by 3 bases and J by 8 bases, with 6 bases of the junction left unmatched. Per the germline V gene, CDR1 is ENHRY and CDR2 is SYGVKD.

As for this clone: Other DNA sequences in this sample translate to the same CDR3. The CDR3 reads CASTGQGYNEQFF. The CDR3 nucleotides are TGTGCCAGCACAGGACAGGGGTACAATGAGCAGTTCTTC. This chain joins TRBV6-5 and TRBJ2-1, with 9 nucleotides matching TRBD1. Germline V gene data show CDR1 as MNHEY and CDR2 as SVGAGI. This CDR3 has 13 residues. Germline trimming cut 7 bases from V and 4 bases from J; bases unmatched to any gene: 2.

CDR3 sequence: CASSPGRGGNEKLFF. CDR3 nucleotide sequence: TGTGCCAGCAGCCCTGGACGAGGAGGTAATGAAAAACTGTTTTTT. The V gene is TRBV13, the J gene TRBJ1-4; no reliable D call. V was shortened by 5 bases and J by 4 bases, with 14 bases between the two germline ends. From germline, CDR1 is PRHDT and CDR2 FYEKMQ (reference sequence). There are 15 residues in the CDR3.

The rearrangement links TRBV9 to TRBJ1-6; TRBD1 agrees at 7 bases. CDR1 is SGDLS, CDR2 YYNGEE, per germline. V lost 1 base to trimming and J lost 7 bases; unmatched junction nucleotides: 2. The CDR3 sequence is 14 residues long. DNA for the CDR3: TGTGCCAGCAGCGTAACAGGGGAGAATTCACCCCTCCACTTT. Its translation: CASSVTGENSPLHF.

The V gene is TRBV6-5, the J gene TRBJ2-1, with 10 bases identical to TRBD1. CDR1 is MNHEY and CDR2 is SVGAGI in the germline V gene. V lost 8 bases, J lost 8 bases, and 6 bases stayed unmatched. CDR3 size: 13 residues. CDR3 loop: CASVGTGDYEQFF. CDR3 in DNA: TGTGCCAGCGTGGGGACAGGGGATTATGAGCAGTTCTTC.

The chain is built from TRBV10-2 and TRBJ1-1, with D perhaps matching TRBD1 (5 bases). V was cut by 6 bases and J by 1 base, with 9 bases left in between. The CDR3 runs to 13 residues. Per germline, CDR1 WSHSY and CDR2 SAAADI. The chain's CDR3 is CASSSGKNTEAFF. CDR3 sequence (DNA): TGCGCCAGCAGCTCAGGGAAGAACACTGAAGCTTTCTTT.

The rearrangement joins TRBV6-4 to TRBJ2-3; 7 nucleotides match TRBD1. The CDR3 contains 14 residues. The germline V gene has CDR1 MRHNA and CDR2 SNTAGT. J gave up 2 bases and V 2 bases, and 1 base lay outside the gene matches. The CDR3 is CASSDGQDTDTQYF. CDR3 DNA: TGTGCCAGCAGTGACGGACAGGACACAGATACGCAGTATTTT.

This clone has more than one count but fewer than ten. This rearrangement joins TRBV5-5 to TRBJ1-5; D perhaps matches TRBD1 (6 bases). Germline loops: CDR1 SGHKS, CDR2 YYEKEE (reference sequence). CDR3 size: 13 residues. V lost 2 bases, J lost 4 bases, and 7 bases lay in between. The CDR3, as DNA: TGTGCCAGCAGCTTAAGGGGGAATCAGCCCCAGCATTTT. The encoded protein is CASSLRGNQPQHF.